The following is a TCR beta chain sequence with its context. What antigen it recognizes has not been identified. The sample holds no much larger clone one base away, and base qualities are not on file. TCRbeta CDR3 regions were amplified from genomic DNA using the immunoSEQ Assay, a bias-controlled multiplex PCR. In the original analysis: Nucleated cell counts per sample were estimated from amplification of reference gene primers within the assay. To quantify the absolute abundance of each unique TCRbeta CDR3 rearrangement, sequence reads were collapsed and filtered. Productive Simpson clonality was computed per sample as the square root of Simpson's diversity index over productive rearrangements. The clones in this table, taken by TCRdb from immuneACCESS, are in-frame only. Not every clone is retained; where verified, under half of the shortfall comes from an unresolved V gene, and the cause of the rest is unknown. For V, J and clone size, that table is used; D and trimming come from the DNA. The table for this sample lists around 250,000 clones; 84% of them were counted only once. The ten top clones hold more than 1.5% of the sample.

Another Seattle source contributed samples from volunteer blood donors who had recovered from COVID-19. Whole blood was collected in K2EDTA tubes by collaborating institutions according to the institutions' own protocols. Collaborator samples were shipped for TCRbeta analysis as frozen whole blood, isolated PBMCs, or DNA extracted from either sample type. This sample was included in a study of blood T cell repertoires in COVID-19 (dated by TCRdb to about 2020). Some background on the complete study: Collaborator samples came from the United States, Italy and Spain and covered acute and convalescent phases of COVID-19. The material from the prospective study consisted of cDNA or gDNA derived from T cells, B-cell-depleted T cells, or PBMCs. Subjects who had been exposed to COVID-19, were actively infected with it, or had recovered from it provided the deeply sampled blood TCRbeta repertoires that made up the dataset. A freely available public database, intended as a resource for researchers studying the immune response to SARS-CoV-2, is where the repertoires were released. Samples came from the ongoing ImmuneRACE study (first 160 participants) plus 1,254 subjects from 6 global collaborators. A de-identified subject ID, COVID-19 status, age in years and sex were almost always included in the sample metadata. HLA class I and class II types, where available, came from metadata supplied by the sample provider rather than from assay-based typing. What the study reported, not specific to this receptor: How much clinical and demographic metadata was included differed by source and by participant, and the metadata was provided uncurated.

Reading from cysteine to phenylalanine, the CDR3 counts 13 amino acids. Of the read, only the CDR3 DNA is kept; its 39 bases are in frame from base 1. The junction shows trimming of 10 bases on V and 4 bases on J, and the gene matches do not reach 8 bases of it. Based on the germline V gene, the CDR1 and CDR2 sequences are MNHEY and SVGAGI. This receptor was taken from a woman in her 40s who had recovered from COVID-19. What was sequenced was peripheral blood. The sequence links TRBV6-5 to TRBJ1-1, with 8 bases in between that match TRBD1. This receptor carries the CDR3 CATSDRGPTEAFF. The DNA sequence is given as TGTGCCACCTCTGACAGGGGCCCCACTGAAGCTTTCTTT.